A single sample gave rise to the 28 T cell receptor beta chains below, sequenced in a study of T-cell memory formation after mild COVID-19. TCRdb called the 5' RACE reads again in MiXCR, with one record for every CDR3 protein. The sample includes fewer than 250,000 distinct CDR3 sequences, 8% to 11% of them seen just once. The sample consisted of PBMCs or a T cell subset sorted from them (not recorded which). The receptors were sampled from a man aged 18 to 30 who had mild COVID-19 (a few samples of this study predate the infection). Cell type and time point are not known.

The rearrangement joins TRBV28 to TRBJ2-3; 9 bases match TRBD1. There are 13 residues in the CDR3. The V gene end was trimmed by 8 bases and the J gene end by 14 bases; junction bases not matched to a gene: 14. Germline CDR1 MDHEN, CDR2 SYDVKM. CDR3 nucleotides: TGTGCCAGCCAAAGAGCATCCGGACAGGGGTTGTATTTT. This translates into CASQRASGQGLYF.

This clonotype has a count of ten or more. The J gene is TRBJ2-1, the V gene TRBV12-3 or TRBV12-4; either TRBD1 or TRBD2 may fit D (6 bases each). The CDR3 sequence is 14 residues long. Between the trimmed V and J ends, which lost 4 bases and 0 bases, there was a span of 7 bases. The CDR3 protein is CASSSGASYNEQFF. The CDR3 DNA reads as TGTGCCAGCAGTTCGGGGGCCTCCTACAATGAGCAGTTCTTC.

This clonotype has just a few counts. CDR3 loop: CASSVEVSGHGYTF. The CDR3 DNA reads TGTGCCAGCAGCGTAGAGGTCTCCGGGCATGGCTACACCTTC. This chain uses TRBV9 with TRBJ1-2; D is uncertain. Trimming cost V 0 bases and J 6 bases, with 12 bases left between them. This CDR3 is built from 14 residues. From germline, CDR1 is SGDLS and CDR2 YYNGEE.

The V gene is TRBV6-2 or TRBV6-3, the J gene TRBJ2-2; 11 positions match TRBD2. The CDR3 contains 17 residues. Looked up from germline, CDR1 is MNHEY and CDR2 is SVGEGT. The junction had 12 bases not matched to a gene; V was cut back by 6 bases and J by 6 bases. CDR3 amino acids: CASRRNSGGAFAGELFF. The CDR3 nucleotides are TGTGCCAGCAGACGAAATAGCGGGGGGGCGTTCGCCGGGGAGCTGTTTTTT.

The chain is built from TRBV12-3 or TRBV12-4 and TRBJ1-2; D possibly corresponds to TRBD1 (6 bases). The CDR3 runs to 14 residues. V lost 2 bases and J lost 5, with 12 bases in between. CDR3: CASSLNRDPYGYTF. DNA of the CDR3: TGTGCCAGCAGTTTAAACAGGGACCCGTATGGCTACACCTTC.

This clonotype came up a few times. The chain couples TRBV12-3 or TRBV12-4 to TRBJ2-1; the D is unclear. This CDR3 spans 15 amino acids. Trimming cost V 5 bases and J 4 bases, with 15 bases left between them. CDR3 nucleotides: TGTGCCAGCAGTGAGACCCTGACCGCGTACAATGAGCAGTTCTTC. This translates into CASSETLTAYNEQFF.

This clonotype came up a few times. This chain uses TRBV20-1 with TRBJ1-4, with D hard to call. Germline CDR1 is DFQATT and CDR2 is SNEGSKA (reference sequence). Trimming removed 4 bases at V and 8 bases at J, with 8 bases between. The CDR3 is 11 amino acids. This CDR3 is CSATLEEKLFF. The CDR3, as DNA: TGCAGTGCTACCCTTGAGGAAAAACTGTTTTTT.

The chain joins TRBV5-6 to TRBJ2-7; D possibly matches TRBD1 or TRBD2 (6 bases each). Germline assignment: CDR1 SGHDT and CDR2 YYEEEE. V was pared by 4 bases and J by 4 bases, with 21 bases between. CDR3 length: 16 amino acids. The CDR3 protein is CASSRYTGTRGYEQYF. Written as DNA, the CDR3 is TGTGCCAGCAGCCGGTACACCGGGACACGGGGGTACGAGCAGTACTTC.

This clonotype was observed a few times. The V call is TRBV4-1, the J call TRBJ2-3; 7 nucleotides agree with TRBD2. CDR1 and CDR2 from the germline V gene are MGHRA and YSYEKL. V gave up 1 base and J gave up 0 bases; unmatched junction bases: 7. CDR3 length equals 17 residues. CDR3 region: CASSQGASGSSTDTQYF. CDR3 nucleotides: TGCGCCAGCAGCCAAGGAGCTAGCGGATCTAGCACAGATACGCAGTATTTT.

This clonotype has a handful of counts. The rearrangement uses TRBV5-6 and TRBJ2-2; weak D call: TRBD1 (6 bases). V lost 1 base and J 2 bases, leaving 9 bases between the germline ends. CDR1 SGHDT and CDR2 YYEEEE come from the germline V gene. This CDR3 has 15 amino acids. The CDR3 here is CASSLLGANTGELFF. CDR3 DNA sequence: TGTGCCAGCAGCTTGTTGGGGGCAAACACCGGGGAGCTGTTTTTT.

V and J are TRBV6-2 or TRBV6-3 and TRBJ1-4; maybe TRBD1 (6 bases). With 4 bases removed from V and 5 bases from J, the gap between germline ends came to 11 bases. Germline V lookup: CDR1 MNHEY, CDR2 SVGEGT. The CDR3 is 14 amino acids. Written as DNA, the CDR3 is TGTGCCAGCAGTTCTCCAGGGGACAATGAAAAACTGTTTTTT. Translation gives CASSSPGDNEKLFF.

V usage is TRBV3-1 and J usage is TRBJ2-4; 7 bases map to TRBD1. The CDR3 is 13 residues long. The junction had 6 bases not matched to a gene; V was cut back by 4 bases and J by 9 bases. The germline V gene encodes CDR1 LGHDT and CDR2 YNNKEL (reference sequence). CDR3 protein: CASSPTDRAIQYF. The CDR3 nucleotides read TGTGCCAGCAGCCCGACCGACAGGGCCATTCAGTACTTC.

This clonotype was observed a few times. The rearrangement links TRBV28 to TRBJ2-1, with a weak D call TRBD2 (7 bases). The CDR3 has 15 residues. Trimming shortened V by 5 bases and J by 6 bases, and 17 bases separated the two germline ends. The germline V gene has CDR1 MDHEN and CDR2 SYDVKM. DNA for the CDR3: TGTGCCAGCAGTCCGGGGGGACAAAGGGGCAATGAGCAGTTCTTC. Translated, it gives CASSPGGQRGNEQFF.

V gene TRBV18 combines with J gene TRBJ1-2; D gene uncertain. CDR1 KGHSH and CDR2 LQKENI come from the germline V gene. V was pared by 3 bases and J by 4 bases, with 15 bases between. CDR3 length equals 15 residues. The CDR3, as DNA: TGTGCCAGCTCACCGTCATCGAGGGAGCTCTATGGCTACACCTTC. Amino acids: CASSPSSRELYGYTF.

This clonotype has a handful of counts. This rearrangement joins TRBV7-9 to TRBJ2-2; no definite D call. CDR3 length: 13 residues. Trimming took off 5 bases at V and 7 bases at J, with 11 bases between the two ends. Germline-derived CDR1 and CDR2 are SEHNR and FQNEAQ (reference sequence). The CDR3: CASSPGLVGELFF. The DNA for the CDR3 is TGTGCCAGCAGCCCCGGGTTGGTCGGGGAGCTGTTTTTT. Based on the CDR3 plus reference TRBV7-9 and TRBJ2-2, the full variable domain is DTGVSQNPRHKITKRGQNVTFRCDPISEHNRLYWYRQTLGQGPEFLTYFQNEAQLEKSRLLSDRFSAERPKGSFSTLEIQRTEQGDSAMYLCASSPGLVGELFFGEGSRLTVL.

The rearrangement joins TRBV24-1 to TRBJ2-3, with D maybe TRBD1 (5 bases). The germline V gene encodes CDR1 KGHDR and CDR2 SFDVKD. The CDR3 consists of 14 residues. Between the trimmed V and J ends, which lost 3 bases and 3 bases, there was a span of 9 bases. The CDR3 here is CATSDGALTDTQYF. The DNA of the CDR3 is TGTGCCACCAGTGATGGGGCGTTGACAGATACGCAGTATTTT.

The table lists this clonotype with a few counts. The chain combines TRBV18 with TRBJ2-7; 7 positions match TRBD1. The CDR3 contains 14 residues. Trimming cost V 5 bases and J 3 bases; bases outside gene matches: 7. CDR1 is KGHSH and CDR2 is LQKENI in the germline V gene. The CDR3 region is CASSTAGTDYEQYV. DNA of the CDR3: TGTGCCAGCTCAACAGCCGGGACAGACTACGAGCAGTACGTC.

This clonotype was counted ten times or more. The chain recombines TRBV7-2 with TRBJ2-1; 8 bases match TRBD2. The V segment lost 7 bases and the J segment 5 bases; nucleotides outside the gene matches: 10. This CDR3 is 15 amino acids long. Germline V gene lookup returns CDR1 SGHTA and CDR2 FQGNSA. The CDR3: CASTLGGRGDNEQFF. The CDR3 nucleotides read TGTGCCAGCACCCTGGGGGGGCGGGGGGACAATGAGCAGTTCTTC.

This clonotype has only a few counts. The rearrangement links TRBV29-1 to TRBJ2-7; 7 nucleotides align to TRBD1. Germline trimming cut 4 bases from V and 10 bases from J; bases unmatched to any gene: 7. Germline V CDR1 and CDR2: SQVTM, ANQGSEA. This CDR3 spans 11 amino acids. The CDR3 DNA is TGCAGCGTTGCCCTCGGACAGGCACAGTACTTC. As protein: CSVALGQAQYF.

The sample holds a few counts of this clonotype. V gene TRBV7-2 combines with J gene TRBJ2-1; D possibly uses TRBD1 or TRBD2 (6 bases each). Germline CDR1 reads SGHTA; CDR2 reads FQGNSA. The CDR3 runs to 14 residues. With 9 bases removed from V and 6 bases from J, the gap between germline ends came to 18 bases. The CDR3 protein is CARGGRVGGNEQFF. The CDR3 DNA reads TGTGCCAGAGGGGGAAGGGTGGGAGGCAATGAGCAGTTCTTC.

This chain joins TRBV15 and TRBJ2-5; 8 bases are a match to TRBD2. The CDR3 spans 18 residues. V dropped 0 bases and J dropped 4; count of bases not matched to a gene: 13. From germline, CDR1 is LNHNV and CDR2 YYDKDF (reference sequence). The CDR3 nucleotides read TGTGCCACCAGCAGAGATTTTAGTGGAGCGGGGGAGGGAGAGACCCAGTACTTC. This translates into CATSRDFSGAGEGETQYF.

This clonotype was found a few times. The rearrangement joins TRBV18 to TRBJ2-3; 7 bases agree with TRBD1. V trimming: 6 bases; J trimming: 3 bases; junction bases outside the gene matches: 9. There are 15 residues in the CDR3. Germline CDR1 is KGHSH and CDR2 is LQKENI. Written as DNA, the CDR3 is TGTGCCAGCTCCTACGACAGGGTAACGACAGATACGCAGTATTTT. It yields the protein CASSYDRVTTDTQYF.

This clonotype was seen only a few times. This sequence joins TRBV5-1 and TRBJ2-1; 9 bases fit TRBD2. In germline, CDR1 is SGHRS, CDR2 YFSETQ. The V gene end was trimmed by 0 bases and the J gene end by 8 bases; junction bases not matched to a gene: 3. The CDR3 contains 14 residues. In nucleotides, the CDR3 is TGCGCCAGCAGCTTGGAGCGGGGGGCCTATGAGCAGTTCTTC. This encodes CASSLERGAYEQFF.

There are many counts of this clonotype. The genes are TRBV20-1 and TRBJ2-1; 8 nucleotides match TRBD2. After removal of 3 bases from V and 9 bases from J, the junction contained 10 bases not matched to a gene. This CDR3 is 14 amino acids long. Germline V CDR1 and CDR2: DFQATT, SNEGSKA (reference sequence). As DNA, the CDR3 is TGCAGTGCTAGGGGACTAGGTGTTAGCTTTGAGCAGTTCTTC. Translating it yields CSARGLGVSFEQFF.

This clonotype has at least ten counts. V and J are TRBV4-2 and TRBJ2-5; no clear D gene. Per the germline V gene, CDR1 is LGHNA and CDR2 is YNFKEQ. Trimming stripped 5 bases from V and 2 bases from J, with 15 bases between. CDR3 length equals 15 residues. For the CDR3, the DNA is TGTGCCAGCAGCGCCCTGTCCGGTATTCAAGAGACCCAGTACTTC. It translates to CASSALSGIQETQYF.

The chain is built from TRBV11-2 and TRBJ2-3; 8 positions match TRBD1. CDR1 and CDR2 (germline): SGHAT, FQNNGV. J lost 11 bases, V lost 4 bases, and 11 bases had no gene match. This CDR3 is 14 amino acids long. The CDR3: CASSSGQGPQKQYF. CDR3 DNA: TGTGCCAGCAGCTCCGGACAGGGACCTCAGAAGCAGTATTTT.

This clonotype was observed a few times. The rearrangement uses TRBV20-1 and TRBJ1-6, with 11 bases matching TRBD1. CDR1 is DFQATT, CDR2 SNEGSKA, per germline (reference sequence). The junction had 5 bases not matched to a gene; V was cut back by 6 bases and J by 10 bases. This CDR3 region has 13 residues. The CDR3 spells CSAPDRGQSPLHF. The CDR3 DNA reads TGCAGTGCCCCGGACAGGGGGCAATCACCCCTCCACTTT.

The CDR3 DNA sequence: TGTGCCAGCAGCCCATCGGGGGGGGCATCTAGATACGAGCAGTACTTC. Translating it yields CASSPSGGASRYEQYF. The V gene is TRBV6-5, the J gene TRBJ2-7, with 8 bases identical to TRBD2. Germline loops: CDR1 MNHEY, CDR2 SVGAGI. CDR3 length equals 16 residues. Trimming took 6 bases from V and 4 from J; bases not matched to a gene: 14.